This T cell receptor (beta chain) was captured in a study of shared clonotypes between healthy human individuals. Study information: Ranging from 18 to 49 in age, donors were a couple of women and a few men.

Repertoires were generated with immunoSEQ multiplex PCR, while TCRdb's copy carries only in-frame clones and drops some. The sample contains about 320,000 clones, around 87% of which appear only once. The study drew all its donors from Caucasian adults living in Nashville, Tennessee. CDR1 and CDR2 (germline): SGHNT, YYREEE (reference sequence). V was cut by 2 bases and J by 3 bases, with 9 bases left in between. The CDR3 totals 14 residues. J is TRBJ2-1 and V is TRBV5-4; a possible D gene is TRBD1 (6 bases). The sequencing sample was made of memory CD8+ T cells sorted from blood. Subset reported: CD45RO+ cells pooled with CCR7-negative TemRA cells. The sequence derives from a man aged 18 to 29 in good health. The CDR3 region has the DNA TGTGCCAGCAGCTTCCCAGGGGACTACAATGAGCAGTTCTTC. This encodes CASSFPGDYNEQFF.